These T cell receptor beta chains were read from a single sample in a study of blood T cell repertoires in COVID-19. Data came from immunoSEQ multiplex PCR; TCRdb stores just in-frame clones and leaves some out. The sample lists about 280,000 clones; about four fifths were seen once. Sample: peripheral blood. The origin of the receptors is a woman between 50 and 59 years old who had recovered from COVID-19. The conserved cysteine and the conserved F or W are not part of the CDR3 here. D genes are given only for firm matches.

TRBD2	TRBV29-1	TRBJ2-3	SVEAGVDTQY
.	TRBV30	TRBJ2-1	AWRRANNEQF
TRBD1	TRBV4-2	TRBJ2-5	ASSQTGTGGLSQETQY
.	TRBV6-5	TRBJ2-7	ASSYNLGEQY
TRBD1	TRBV9	TRBJ1-5	ASSSGGLSRGQPQH
TRBD1	TRBV20-1	TRBJ1-1	SASTGDTEAF
TRBD2	TRBV10-1	TRBJ2-7	ASSQNRDSGSYPVGRY
TRBD1	TRBV4-3	TRBJ2-7	ASSQATGGAYEQY
TRBD1	TRBV6-5	TRBJ2-7	ASRAGTAYEQY
TRBD2	TRBV5-1	TRBJ2-1	ASSRELAVNNEQF
TRBD1	TRBV7-9	TRBJ2-2	ASSSGRQGANGELF
.	TRBV2	TRBJ2-7	ASISPLFSYEQY
.	TRBV28	TRBJ2-6	ASSFPGGIGSGANVLT
.	TRBV28	TRBJ2-7	ASSLTSSRPYEQY
.	TRBV29-1	TRBJ2-5	SVDWAGRETQY
TRBD2	TRBV3-1/TRBV3-2	TRBJ2-5	ASSHGTSGGLFVETQY
.	TRBV5-4	TRBJ2-7	ASSSRPNRLEYEQY
TRBD2	TRBV3-1/TRBV3-2	TRBJ2-7	ASSHNLAGTSYEQY
TRBD1	TRBV28	TRBJ1-4	ASSRRQGANEKLF
.	TRBV29-1	TRBJ2-3	IATREGTDTQY
TRBD1	TRBV3-1/TRBV3-2	TRBJ1-1	ASSPFGTGGSAF
TRBD1	TRBV5-4	TRBJ1-1	ASSSGGMNTEAF
.	TRBV15	TRBJ2-2	ATSRDGPTGELF
TRBD2	TRBV9	TRBJ2-7	ASSPGGTSPYEQY
.	TRBV7-9	TRBJ1-1	ASSLGVSNTEAF
.	TRBV27	TRBJ1-2	ASSLYGRHGYT
.	TRBV6-2/TRBV6-3	TRBJ2-7	ASSTDYEQY
TRBD1	TRBV6-5	TRBJ1-2	ASSRDRKGYGYT
TRBD2	TRBV15	TRBJ2-1	ATTTLTSGSEQF
.	TRBV5-1	TRBJ1-3	ASSQGQLGNTIY
TRBD1	TRBV4-1	TRBJ2-4	ASSQGPPGQGVLSKNIQY
.	TRBV6-6	TRBJ1-6	ASRPGGGGAPLH
.	TRBV11-1	TRBJ2-7	ASSYQPGLQGREQY
.	TRBV7-8	TRBJ2-2	ASSLQGTNTGELF
.	TRBV6-2/TRBV6-3	TRBJ1-6	ASSYREYLAPLH
.	TRBV28	TRBJ1-2	ASSTGLGYT
.	TRBV29-1	TRBJ2-2	SVSSDTGELF